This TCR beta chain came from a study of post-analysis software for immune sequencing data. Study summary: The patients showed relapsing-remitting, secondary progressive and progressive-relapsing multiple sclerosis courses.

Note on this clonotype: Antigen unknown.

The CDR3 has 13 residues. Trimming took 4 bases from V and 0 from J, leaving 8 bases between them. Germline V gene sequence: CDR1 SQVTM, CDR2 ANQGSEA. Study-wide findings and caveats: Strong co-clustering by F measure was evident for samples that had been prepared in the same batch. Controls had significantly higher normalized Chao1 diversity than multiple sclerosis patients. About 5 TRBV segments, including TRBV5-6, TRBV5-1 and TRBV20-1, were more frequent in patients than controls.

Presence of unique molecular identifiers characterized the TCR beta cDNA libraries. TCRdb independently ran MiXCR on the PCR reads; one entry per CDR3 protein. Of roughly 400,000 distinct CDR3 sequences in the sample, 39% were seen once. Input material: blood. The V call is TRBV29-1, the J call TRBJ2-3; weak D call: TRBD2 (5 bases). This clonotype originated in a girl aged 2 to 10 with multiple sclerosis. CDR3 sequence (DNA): TGCAGCGTTGCCCGGACTAGCACAGATACGCAGTATTTT. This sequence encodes CSVARTSTDTQYF.